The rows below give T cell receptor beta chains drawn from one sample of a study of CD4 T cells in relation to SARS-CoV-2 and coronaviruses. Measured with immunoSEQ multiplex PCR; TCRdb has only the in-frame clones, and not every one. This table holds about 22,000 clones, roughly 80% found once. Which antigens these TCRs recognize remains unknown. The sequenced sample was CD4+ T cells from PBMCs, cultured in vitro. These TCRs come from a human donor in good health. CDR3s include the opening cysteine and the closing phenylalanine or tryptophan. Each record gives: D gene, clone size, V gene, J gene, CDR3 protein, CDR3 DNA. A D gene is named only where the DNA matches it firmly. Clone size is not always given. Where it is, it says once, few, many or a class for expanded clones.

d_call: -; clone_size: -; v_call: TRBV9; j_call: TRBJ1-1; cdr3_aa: CASSPLRGSTEAFF; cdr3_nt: TGTGCCAGCAGCCCTCTCCGGGGGTCCACTGAAGCTTTCTTT
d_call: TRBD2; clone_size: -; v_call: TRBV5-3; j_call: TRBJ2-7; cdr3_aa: CARSLATSGSTPITYEQYF; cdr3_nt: TGTGCCAGAAGCTTGGCCACTAGCGGGAGTACTCCGATAACCTACGAGCAGTACTTC
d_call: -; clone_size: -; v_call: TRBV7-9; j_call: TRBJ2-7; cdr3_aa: CASSSGIRLYDEQYF; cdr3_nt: TGTGCCAGCAGCTCAGGAATCCGGCTTTACGACGAGCAGTACTTC
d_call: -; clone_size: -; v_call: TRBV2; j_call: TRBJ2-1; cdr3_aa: CASITDGNNEQFF; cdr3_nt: TGTGCCAGCATTACCGACGGAAACAATGAGCAGTTCTTC
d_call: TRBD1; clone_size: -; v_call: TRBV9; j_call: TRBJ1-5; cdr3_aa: CASSDQGATGNQPQHF; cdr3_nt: TGTGCCAGCAGCGATCAGGGGGCGACGGGCAATCAGCCCCAGCATTTT
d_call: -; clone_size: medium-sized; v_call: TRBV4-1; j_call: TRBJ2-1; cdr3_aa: CASSQVGGFSYNEQFF; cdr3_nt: TGCGCCAGCAGCCAAGTCGGCGGGTTCTCCTACAATGAGCAGTTCTTC
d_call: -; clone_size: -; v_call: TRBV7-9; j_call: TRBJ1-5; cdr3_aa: CASSLSQGSNQPQHF; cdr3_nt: TGTGCCAGCAGCTTAAGCCAGGGTAGCAATCAGCCCCAGCATTTT
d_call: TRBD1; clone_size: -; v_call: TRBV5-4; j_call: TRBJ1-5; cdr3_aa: CASSQDREGQPQHF; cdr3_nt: TGTGCCAGCAGCCAAGACAGGGAGGGTCAGCCCCAGCATTTT
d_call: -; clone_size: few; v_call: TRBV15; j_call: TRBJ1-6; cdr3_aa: CATSGKPVYNSPLHF; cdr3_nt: TGTGCCACCAGCGGCAAGCCGGTCTATAATTCACCCCTCCACTTT
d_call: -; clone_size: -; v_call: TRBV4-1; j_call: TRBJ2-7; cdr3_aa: CASSRLGGGNYEQYF; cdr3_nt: TGCGCCAGCAGCCGGCTAGGCGGAGGGAACTACGAGCAGTACTTC
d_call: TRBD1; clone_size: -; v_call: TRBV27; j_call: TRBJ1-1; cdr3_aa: CASSLYRDRTTEAFF; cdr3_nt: TGTGCCAGCAGTTTGTACCGGGACAGGACCACTGAAGCTTTCTTT
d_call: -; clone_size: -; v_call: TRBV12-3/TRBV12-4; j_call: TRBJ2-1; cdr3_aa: CASSLGRGEQFF; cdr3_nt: TGTGCCAGCAGTTTAGGGCGTGGTGAGCAGTTCTTC
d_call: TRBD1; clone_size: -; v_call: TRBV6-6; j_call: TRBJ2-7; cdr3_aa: CASSYRAGQGNEQYF; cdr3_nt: TGTGCCAGCAGTTACAGGGCGGGACAGGGCAACGAGCAGTACTTC
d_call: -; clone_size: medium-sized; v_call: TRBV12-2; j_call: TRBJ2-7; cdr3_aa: CASRLKRSYEQYF; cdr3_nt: TGTGCAAGTCGCTTGAAGCGGTCCTACGAGCAGTACTTC
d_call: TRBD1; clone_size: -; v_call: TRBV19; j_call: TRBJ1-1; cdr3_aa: CASSIVTGVSTEAFF; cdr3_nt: TGTGCCAGTAGTATAGTTACAGGGGTGAGCACTGAAGCTTTCTTT
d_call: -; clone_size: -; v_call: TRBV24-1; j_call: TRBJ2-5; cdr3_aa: CATSDTRQVQETQYF; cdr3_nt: TGTGCCACCAGTGACACCAGACAGGTCCAAGAGACCCAGTACTTC
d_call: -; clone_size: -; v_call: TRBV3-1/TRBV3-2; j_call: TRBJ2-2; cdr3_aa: CASSQVSNTGELFF; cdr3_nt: TGTGCCAGCAGCCAAGTATCGAACACCGGGGAGCTGTTTTTT
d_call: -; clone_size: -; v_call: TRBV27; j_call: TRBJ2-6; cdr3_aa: CASSFRTKSSGANVLTF; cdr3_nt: TGTGCCAGCAGTTTCCGGACCAAGAGCTCTGGGGCCAACGTCCTGACTTTC
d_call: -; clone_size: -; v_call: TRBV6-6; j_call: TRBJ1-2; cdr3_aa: CASSYAVGGRSYGYTF; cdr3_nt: TGTGCCAGCAGTTACGCAGTTGGGGGCAGATCCTATGGCTACACCTTC
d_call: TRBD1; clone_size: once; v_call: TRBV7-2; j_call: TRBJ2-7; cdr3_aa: CASSLEAGGAYEQYF; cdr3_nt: TGTGCCAGCAGCTTAGAAGCAGGGGGCGCCTACGAGCAGTACTTC
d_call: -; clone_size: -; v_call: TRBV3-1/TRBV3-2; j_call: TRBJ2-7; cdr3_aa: CASSQDIGYEQYF; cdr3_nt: TGTGCCAGCAGCCAAGATATTGGCTACGAGCAGTACTTC
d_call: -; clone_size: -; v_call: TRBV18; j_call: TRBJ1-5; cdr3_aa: CASSPGQLPNQPQHF; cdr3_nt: TGTGCCAGCTCACCCGGACAGCTACCCAATCAGCCCCAGCATTTT
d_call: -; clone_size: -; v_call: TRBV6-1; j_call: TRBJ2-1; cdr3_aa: CASSEDRAPYNEQFF; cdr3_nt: TGTGCCAGCAGTGAAGACAGGGCCCCCTACAATGAGCAGTTCTTC
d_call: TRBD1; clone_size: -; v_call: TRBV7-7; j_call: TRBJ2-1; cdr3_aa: CASSQGQGGLNEQFF; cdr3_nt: TGTGCCAGCAGCCAAGGACAGGGGGGCCTCAATGAGCAGTTCTTC
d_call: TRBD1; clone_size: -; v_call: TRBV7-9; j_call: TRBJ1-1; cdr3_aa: CASSEGVRTGLNTEAFF; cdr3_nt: TGTGCCAGCAGCGAGGGGGTCAGGACAGGGCTGAACACTGAAGCTTTCTTT
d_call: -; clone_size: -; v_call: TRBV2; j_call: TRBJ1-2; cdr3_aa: CASSPANYGYTF; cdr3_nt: TGTGCCAGCAGTCCAGCTAACTATGGCTACACCTTC
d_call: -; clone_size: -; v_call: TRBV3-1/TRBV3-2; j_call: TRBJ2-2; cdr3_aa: CASSHADTGELFF; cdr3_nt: TGTGCCAGCAGCCATGCGGACACCGGGGAGCTGTTTTTT
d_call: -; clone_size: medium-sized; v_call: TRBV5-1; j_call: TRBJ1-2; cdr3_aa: CASSLNSPYGYTF; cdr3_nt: TGCGCCAGCAGCTTGAACAGCCCCTATGGCTACACCTTC
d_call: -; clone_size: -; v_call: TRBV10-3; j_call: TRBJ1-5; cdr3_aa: CATSDRINQPQHF; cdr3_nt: TGTGCCACCTCGGACAGAATCAATCAGCCCCAGCATTTT
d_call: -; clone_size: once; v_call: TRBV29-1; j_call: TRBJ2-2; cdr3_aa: CSGWGSGELFF; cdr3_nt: TGCAGCGGCTGGGGGAGCGGGGAGCTGTTTTTT
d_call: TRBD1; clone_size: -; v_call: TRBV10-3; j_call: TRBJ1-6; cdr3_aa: CAIHLGDRENSPLHF; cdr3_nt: TGTGCCATCCATCTTGGGGACAGAGAAAATTCACCCCTCCACTTT
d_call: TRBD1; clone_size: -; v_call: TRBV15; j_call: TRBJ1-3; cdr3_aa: CATSDPGGGNTIYF; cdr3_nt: TGTGCCACCAGCGACCCAGGGGGGGGAAACACCATATATTTT
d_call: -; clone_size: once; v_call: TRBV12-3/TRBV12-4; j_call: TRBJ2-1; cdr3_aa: CASSYRRSEQFF; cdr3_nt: TGTGCCAGCAGCTACCGACGCAGTGAGCAGTTCTTC
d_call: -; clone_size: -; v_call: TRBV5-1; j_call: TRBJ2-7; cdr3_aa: CASRSGGGYEQYF; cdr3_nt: TGCGCCAGCAGGTCGGGCGGAGGTTACGAGCAGTACTTC
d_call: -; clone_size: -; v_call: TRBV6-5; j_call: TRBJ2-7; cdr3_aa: CASSSPISYEQYF; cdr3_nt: TGTGCCAGCAGCTCCCCCATCTCCTACGAGCAGTACTTC
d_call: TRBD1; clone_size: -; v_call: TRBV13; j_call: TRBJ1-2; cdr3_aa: CASSQPRTGPSTNYGYTF; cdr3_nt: TGTGCCAGCAGCCAACCTCGGACAGGGCCATCTACTAACTATGGCTACACCTTC
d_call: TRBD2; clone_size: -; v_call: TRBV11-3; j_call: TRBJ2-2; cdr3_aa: CASSPSLAGGPDTGELFF; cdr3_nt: TGTGCCAGCAGCCCAAGCCTAGCGGGAGGGCCGGACACCGGGGAGCTGTTTTTT
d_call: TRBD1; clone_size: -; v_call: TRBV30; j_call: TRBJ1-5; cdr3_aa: CAWSPGGAQPQHF; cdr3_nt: TGTGCCTGGAGTCCAGGGGGCGCTCAGCCCCAGCATTTT
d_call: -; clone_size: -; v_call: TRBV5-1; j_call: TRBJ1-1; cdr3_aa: CASSLEGTGTEAFF; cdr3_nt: TGCGCCAGCAGCTTGGAAGGGACGGGCACTGAAGCTTTCTTT
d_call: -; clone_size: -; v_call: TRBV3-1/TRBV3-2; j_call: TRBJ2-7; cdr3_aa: CASSQLGEQYF; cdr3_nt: TGTGCCAGCAGCCAGCTGGGCGAGCAGTACTTC
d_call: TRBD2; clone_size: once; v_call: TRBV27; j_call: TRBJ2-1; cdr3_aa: CASRGTSDNEQFF; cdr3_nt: TGTGCCAGCAGGGGGACTAGTGACAATGAGCAGTTCTTC
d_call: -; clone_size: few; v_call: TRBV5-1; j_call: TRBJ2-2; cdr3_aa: CASSLGGSESGELFF; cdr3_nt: TGCGCCAGCAGCTTGGGTGGTTCAGAATCCGGGGAGCTGTTTTTT